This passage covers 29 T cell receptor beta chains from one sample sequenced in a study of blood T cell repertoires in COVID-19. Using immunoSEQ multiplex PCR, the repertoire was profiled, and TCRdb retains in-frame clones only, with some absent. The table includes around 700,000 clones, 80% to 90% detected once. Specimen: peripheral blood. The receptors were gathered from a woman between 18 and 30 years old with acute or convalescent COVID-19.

The CDR3 loop reads CASREGAPYEQYF. CDR3 coding DNA: TGTGCCAGCCGCGAAGGAGCACCCTACGAGCAGTACTTC. J is TRBJ2-7 and V is TRBV2; D is unclear. In germline, CDR1 is SNHLY, CDR2 FYNNEI. The CDR3 is made up of 13 amino acids. The V and J ends lost 8 bases and 2 bases respectively, with 13 bases between them.

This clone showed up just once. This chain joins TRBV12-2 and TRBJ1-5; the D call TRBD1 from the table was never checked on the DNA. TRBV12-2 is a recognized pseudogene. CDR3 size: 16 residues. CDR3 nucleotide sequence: TGTGCAAGTCGCTTAAAAGGAACAGGGCTTAATCAGCCCCAGCATTTT. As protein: CASRLKGTGLNQPQHF.

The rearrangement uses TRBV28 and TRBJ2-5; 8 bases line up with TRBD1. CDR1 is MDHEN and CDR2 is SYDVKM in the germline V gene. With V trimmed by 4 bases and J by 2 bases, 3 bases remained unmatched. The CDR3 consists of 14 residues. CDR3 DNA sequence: TGTGCCAGCAGTTCAAGACAGGGGCAAGAGACCCAGTACTTC. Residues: CASSSRQGQETQYF.

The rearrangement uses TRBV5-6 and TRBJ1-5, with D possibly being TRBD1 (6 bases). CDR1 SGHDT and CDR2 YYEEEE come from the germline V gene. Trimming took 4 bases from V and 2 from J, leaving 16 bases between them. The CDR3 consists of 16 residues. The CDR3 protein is CASSLGRGGGNQPQHF. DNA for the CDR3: TGTGCCAGCAGCCTCGGACGAGGGGGTGGCAATCAGCCCCAGCATTTT.

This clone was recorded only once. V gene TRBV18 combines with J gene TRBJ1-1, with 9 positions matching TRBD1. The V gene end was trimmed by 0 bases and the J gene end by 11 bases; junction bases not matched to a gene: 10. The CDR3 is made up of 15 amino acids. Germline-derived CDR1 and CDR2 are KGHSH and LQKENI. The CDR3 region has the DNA TGTGCCAGCTCACCACCGACCGTGACAGGGGGTACCGCTTTCTTT. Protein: CASSPPTVTGGTAFF.

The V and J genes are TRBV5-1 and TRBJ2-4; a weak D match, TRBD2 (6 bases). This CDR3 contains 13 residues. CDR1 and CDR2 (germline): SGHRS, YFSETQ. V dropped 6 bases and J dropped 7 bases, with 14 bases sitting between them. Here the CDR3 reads CASTSGRGNIQYF. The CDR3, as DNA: TGCGCCAGCACATCGGGGCGGGGTAACATTCAGTACTTC. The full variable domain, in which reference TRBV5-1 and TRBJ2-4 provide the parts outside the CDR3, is KAGVTQTPRYLIKTRGQQVTLSCSPISGHRSVSWYQQTPGQGLQFLFEYFSETQRNKGNFPGRFSGRQFSNSRSEMNVSTLELGDSALYLCASTSGRGNIQYFGAGTRLSVL.

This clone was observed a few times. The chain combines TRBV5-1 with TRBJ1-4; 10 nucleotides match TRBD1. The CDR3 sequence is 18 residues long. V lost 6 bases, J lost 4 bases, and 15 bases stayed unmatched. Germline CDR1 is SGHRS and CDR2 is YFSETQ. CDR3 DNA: TGCGCCAGCAAGGTCGCCGGGACAGGGGCTTCGGGTAATGAAAAACTGTTTTTT. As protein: CASKVAGTGASGNEKLFF.

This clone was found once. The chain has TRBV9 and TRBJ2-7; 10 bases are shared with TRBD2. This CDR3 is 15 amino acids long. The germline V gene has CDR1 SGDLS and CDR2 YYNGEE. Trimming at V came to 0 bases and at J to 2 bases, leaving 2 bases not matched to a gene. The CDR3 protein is CASSVGAGGPYEQYF. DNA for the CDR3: TGTGCCAGCAGCGTAGGAGCGGGGGGGCCCTACGAGCAGTACTTC.

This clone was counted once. CDR3 nucleotides: TGTGCCAGCAGCTTTAGGGCTAGCGGGGGGGGAGATACGCAGTATTTT. The encoded protein is CASSFRASGGGDTQYF. The rearrangement joins TRBV7-2 to TRBJ2-3; 12 bases line up with TRBD2. The J segment lost 5 bases and the V segment lost 3 bases, leaving 6 bases of the junction unmatched. Per the germline V gene, CDR1 is SGHTA and CDR2 is FQGNSA. The CDR3 runs to 16 residues. Complete variable domain (other parts from reference TRBV7-2 and TRBJ2-3): GAGVSQSPSNKVTEKGKDVELRCDPISGHTALYWYRQSLGQGLEFLIYFQGNSAPDKSGLPSDRFSAERTGGSVSTLTIQRTQQEDSAVYLCASSFRASGGGDTQYFGPGTRLTVL.

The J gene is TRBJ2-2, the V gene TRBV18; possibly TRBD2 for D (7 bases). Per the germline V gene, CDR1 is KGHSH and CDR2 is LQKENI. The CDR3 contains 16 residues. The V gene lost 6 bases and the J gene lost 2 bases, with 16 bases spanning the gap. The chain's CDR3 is CASSFAGAPNTGELFF. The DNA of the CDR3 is TGTGCCAGCTCCTTCGCGGGGGCCCCAAACACCGGGGAGCTGTTTTTT.

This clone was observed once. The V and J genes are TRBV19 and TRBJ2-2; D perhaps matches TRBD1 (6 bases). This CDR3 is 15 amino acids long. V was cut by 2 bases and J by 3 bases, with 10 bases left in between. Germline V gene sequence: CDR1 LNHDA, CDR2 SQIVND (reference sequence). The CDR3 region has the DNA TGTGCCAGTAGTATATCAGGGGTGGACACCGGGGAGCTGTTTTTT. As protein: CASSISGVDTGELFF.

The DNA for the CDR3 is TGTGCCAGCAGCACTTCAGGACTTAAGGGTGTAATTGAAGCTTTCTTT. Its protein product is CASSTSGLKGVIEAFF. The chain links TRBV5-6 to TRBJ1-1; D is uncertain. CDR3 length: 16 residues. V was shortened by 4 bases and J by 7 bases, with 23 bases between the two germline ends. The germline V gene encodes CDR1 SGHDT and CDR2 YYEEEE.

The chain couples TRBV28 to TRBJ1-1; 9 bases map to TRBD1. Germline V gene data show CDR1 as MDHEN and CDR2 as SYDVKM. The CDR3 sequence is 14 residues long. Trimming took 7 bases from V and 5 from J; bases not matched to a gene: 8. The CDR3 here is CASIFTGGETEAFF. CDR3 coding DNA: TGTGCCAGCATTTTCACAGGGGGCGAAACTGAAGCTTTCTTT. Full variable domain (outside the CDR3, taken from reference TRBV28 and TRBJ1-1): DVKVTQSSRYLVKRTGEKVFLECVQDMDHENMFWYRQDPGLGLRLIYFSYDVKMKEKGDIPEGYSVSREKKERFSLILESASTNQTSMYLCASIFTGGETEAFFGQGTRLTVV.

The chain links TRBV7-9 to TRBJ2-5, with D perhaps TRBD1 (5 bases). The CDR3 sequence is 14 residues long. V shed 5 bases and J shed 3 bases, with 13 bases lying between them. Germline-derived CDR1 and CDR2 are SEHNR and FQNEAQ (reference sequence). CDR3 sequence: CASSPQGREETQYF. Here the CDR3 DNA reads TGTGCCAGCAGCCCTCAGGGAAGGGAAGAGACCCAGTACTTC.

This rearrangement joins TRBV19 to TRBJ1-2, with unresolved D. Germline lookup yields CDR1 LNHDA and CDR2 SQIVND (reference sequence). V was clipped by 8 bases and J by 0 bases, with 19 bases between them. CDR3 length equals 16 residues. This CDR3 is CASAAAPEFSNYGYTF. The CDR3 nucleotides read TGTGCCAGTGCGGCTGCTCCCGAATTTTCTAACTATGGCTACACCTTC.

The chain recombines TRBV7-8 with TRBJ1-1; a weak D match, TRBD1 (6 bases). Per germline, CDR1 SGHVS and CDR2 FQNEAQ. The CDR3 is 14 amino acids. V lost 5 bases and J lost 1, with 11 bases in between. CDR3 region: CASSSGQSNTEAFF. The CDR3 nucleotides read TGTGCCAGCAGCAGTGGACAGTCGAACACTGAAGCTTTCTTT.

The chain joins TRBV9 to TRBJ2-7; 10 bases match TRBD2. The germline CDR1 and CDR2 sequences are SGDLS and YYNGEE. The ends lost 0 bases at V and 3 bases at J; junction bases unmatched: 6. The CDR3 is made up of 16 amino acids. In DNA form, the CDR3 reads TGTGCCAGCAGCGTAGGTTCTAGCGGGGGTGACTACGAGCAGTACTTC. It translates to CASSVGSSGGDYEQYF.

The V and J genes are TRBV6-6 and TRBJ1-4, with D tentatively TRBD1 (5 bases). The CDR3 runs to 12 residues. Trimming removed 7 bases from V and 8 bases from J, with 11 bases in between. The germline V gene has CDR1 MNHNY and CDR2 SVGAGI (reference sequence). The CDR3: CASTARGEKLFF. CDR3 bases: TGTGCCAGCACCGCCCGGGGGGAAAAACTGTTTTTT.

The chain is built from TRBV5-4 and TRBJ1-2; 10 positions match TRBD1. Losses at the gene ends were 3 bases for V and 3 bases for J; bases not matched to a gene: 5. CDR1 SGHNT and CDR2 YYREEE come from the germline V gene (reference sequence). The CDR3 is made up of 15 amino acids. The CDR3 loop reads CASSWTGGGHYGYTF. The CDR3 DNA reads TGTGCCAGCAGCTGGACAGGGGGAGGACACTATGGCTACACCTTC.

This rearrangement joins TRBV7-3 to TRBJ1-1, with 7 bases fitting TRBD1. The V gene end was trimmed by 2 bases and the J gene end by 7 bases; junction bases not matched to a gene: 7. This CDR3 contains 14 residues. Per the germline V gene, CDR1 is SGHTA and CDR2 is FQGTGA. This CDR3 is CASSLAGQADEAFF. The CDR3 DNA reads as TGTGCCAGCAGCTTAGCCGGACAGGCGGATGAAGCTTTCTTT.

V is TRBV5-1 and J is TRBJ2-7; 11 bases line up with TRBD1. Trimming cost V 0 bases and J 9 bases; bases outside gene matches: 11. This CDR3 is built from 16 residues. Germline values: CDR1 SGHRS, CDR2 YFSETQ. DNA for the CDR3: TGCGCCAGCAGCTTGGACCCGGGACAGGGGGGTCTTAGGCAGTACTTC. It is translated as CASSLDPGQGGLRQYF.

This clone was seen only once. The CDR3 nucleotides read TGTGCCATCGCGCCGACACAGGGTGACACTGAAGCTTTCTTT. Its protein product is CAIAPTQGDTEAFF. The chain has TRBV10-3 and TRBJ1-1; weak D call: TRBD1 (6 bases). Trimming took off 8 bases at V and 3 bases at J, with 16 bases between the two ends. Germline-derived CDR1 and CDR2 are ENHRY and SYGVKD. This CDR3 is 14 amino acids long.

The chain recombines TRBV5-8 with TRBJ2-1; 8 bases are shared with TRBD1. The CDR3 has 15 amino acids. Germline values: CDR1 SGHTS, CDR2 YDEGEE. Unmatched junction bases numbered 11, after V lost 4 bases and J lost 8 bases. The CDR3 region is CASSPTGELGDEQFF. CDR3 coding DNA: TGTGCCAGCAGCCCGACAGGGGAATTAGGGGATGAGCAGTTCTTC.

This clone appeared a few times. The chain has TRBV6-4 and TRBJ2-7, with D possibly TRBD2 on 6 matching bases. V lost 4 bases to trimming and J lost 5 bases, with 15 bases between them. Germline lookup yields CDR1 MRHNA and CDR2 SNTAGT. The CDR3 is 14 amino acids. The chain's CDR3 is CASSASVGGNEQYF. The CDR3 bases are TGTGCCAGCAGTGCTTCCGTGGGGGGAAACGAGCAGTACTTC.

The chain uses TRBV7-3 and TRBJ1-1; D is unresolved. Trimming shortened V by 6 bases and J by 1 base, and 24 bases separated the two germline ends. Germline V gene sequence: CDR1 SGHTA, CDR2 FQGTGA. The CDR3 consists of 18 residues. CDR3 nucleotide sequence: TGTGCCAGCAGAAGCGGTCGTTCGTACAGCCGGGGGAACACTGAAGCTTTCTTT. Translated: CASRSGRSYSRGNTEAFF.

The CDR3 sequence is CASSSRSSNEKLFF. The DNA for the CDR3 is TGTGCCAGCAGCTCGAGGTCATCCAATGAAAAACTGTTTTTT. The genes are TRBV7-9 and TRBJ1-4; D ambiguous. The germline gives CDR1 SEHNR, CDR2 FQNEAQ (reference sequence). Trimming took off 4 bases at V and 5 bases at J, with 11 bases between the two ends. This CDR3 has 14 amino acids.

This chain's CDR3 is CASSSPRPSYGYTF. In DNA form, the CDR3 reads TGTGCCAGCAGCTCCCCCCGTCCGTCCTATGGCTACACCTTC. The V call is TRBV11-2, the J call TRBJ1-2, with no clear D. CDR1 SGHAT and CDR2 FQNNGV come from the germline V gene. This CDR3 region has 14 residues. V was shortened by 4 bases and J by 4 bases, with 13 bases between the two germline ends.

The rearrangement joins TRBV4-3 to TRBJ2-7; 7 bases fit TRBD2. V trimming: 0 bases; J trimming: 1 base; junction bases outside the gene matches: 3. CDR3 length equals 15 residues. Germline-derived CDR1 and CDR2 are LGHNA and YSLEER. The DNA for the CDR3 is TGCGCCAGCAGCCAAGAACACGGGGGGTCCTACGAGCAGTACTTC. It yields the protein CASSQEHGGSYEQYF.

The CDR3 region has the DNA TGTGCCAGCAGCCGACCGGGACAGTTTAATGAAAAACTGTTTTTT. This encodes CASSRPGQFNEKLFF. The V and J genes are TRBV3-1 (or the pseudogene TRBV3-2) and TRBJ1-4; the match to TRBD1 covers 7 bases. Germline V gives CDR1 LGHDT, CDR2 YNNKEL (reference sequence). V lost 4 bases, J lost 4 bases, and 6 bases stayed unmatched. This CDR3 has 15 amino acids.